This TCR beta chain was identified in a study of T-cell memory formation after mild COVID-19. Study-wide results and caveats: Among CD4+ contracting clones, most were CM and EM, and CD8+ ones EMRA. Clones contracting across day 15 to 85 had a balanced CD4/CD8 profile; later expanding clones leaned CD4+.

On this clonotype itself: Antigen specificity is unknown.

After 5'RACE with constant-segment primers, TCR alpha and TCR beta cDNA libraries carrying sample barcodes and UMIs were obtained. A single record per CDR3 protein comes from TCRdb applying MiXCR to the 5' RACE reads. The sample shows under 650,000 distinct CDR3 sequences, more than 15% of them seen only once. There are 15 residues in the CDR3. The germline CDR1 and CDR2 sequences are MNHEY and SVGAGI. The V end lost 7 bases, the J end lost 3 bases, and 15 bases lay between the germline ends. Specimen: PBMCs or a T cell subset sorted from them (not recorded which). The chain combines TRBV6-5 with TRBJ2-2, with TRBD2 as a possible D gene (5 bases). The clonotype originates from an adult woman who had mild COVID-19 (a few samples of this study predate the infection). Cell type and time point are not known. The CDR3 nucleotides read TGTGCCAGCAATCACCGGGAAGGGTACACCGGGGAGCTGTTTTTT. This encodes CASNHREGYTGELFF.